This TCR beta chain was sequenced in a study of CD8+ T cells in alopecia areata. Findings of the study overall: Lesional scalp, especially alopecia totalis/universalis, showed higher clonality than normal scalp.

This CDR3 is 14 amino acids long. Germline loops: CDR1 SGHKS, CDR2 YYEKEE (reference sequence). The V segment lost 2 bases and the J segment 2 bases; nucleotides outside the gene matches: 2. Following RNA extraction, reverse transcription yielded cDNA that acted as the sequencing template. TCRdb's table, derived via immunoSEQ multiplex PCR, lists solely in-frame clones and lacks some. Of about 150,000 clones listed, about 54% are singletons. Points on this clone: Its cognate antigen is unknown.

Material for sequencing was CD4+ T cells sorted from blood. This clonotype was obtained from a human donor in good health. The gene calls are TRBV5-5 and TRBJ2-7; 9 nucleotides agree with TRBD1. CDR3 DNA: TGTGCCAGCAGCTTCGGGACAGGGCCCTACGAGCAGTACTTC. Protein: CASSFGTGPYEQYF. Filled out from reference TRBV5-5 and TRBJ2-7, the complete variable domain reads DAGVTQSPTHLIKTRGQQVTLRCSPISGHKSVSWYQQVLGQGPQFIFQYYEKEERGRGNFPDRFSARQFPNYSSELNVNALLLGDSALYLCASSFGTGPYEQYFGPGTRLTVT.